The 10 T cell receptor beta chains listed next were all sequenced from one sample in a study of cytotoxic CD8 clonotypes in ibrutinib-treated CLL. Assay used: immunoSEQ multiplex PCR; TCRdb lists only in-frame clones, some missing. The sample yields 150,000 to 250,000 clones, 55% to 85% seen once. The starting material was PBMCs, obtained after 24 months of ibrutinib treatment. All receptors come from a human donor with chronic lymphocytic leukemia.

For this clone: Within the sample, other DNA sequences also encode this same CDR3. The chain couples TRBV5-4 to TRBJ2-3; no definite D call. The V gene lost 0 bases and the J gene lost 2 bases, with 4 bases spanning the gap. This CDR3 has 13 residues. Germline V CDR1 and CDR2: SGHNT, YYREEE (reference sequence). The CDR3 here is CASSLDSTDTQYF. The CDR3 DNA reads TGTGCCAGCAGCTTGGACTCCACAGATACGCAGTATTTT.

The genes are TRBV6-5 and TRBJ1-5, with 7 bases that match TRBD1. Germline V gives CDR1 MNHEY, CDR2 SVGAGI. The CDR3 totals 15 residues. Trimming at V came to 5 bases and at J to 4 bases, leaving 8 bases not matched to a gene. The CDR3 region is CASSKTGTVNQPQHF. CDR3 in DNA: TGTGCCAGCAGTAAGACCGGGACAGTGAATCAGCCCCAGCATTTT.

V and J are TRBV6-5 and TRBJ1-2; 7 bases agree with TRBD1. The CDR3 runs to 15 residues. The V segment lost 3 bases and the J segment 4 bases; nucleotides outside the gene matches: 8. Germline V CDR1 and CDR2: MNHEY, SVGAGI. The DNA of the CDR3 is TGTGCCAGCAGTTATTTCGGGACAGTAAGCTATGGCTACACCTTC. Translated, it gives CASSYFGTVSYGYTF.

The chain has TRBV19 and TRBJ2-7, with TRBD2 identical over 8 bases. J gave up 6 bases and V 3 bases, and 16 bases lay outside the gene matches. The germline CDR1 and CDR2 sequences are LNHDA and SQIVND (reference sequence). The CDR3 has 17 amino acids. The CDR3 nucleotides read TGTGCCAGTAGTATGGCTTTAGCGGGGTATGATCGTCGCGAGCAGTACTTC. Translation gives CASSMALAGYDRREQYF.

The chain joins TRBV5-1 to TRBJ2-7; weak D call: TRBD2 (5 bases). V lost 0 bases and J lost 3, with 13 bases in between. CDR1 SGHRS and CDR2 YFSETQ come from the germline V gene. This CDR3 comprises 15 residues. The CDR3 sequence: CASSLDSAALYEQYF. Written as DNA, the CDR3 is TGCGCCAGCAGCTTGGATTCAGCGGCACTCTACGAGCAGTACTTC.

The V and J genes are TRBV15 and TRBJ2-1; D unresolved. Germline loops: CDR1 LNHNV, CDR2 YYDKDF (reference sequence). CDR3 length: 14 amino acids. V lost 0 bases and J 9 bases, leaving 12 bases between the germline ends. The CDR3 DNA is TGTGCCACCAGCAGAGATTACGCCGATGTTGAGCAGTTCTTC. It encodes CATSRDYADVEQFF.

The genes are TRBV5-5 and TRBJ2-7; D could derive from TRBD1 or TRBD2 (5 bases each). Germline V lookup: CDR1 SGHKS, CDR2 YYEKEE (reference sequence). The ends were cut back, 4 bases at V and 2 bases at J, with 10 bases in the middle. This CDR3 region has 13 residues. This CDR3 is CASSRDGAYEQYF. DNA for the CDR3: TGTGCCAGCAGCCGGGACGGAGCCTACGAGCAGTACTTC.

This clone was seen a handful of times. Other DNA sequences of this sample code for an identical CDR3. The V call is TRBV7-2, the J call TRBJ1-5; 9 bases match TRBD1. The CDR3 totals 15 residues. Trimming cost V 5 bases and J 7 bases; bases outside gene matches: 9. Germline V gene lookup returns CDR1 SGHTA and CDR2 FQGNSA. CDR3 sequence: CASSRTGGFRQPQHF. The CDR3 DNA sequence: TGTGCCAGCAGCCGTACAGGGGGCTTCCGACAGCCCCAGCATTTT.

The chain couples TRBV4-1 to TRBJ2-4; 10 nucleotides align to TRBD2. The CDR3 is made up of 18 amino acids. V was pared by 1 base and J by 1 base, with 7 bases of the junction left unmatched. CDR1 is MGHRA, CDR2 YSYEKL, per germline. The CDR3 DNA sequence: TGCGCCAGCAGCCAAGCATACACTAGCGGGATTGCCAAAAACATTCAGTACTTC. Translation gives CASSQAYTSGIAKNIQYF.

The chain links TRBV25-1 to TRBJ2-3, with TRBD1 matching 8 bases. Germline CDR1 is MGHDK and CDR2 is SYGVNS. The CDR3 is 16 amino acids. J lost 3 bases, V lost 1 base, and 6 bases had no gene match. CDR3 residues: CASSESRTGTTDTQYF. CDR3 sequence (DNA): TGTGCCAGCAGTGAATCCAGGACAGGGACAACAGATACGCAGTATTTT.